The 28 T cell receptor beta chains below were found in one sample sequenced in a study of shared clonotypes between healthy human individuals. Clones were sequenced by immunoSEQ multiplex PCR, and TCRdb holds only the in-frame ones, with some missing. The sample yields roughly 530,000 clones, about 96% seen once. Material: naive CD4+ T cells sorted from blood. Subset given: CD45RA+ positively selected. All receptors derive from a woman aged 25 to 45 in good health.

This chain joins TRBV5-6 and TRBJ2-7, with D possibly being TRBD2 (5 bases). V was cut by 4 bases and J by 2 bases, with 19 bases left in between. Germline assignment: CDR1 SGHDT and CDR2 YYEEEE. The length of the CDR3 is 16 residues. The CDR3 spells CASSLWGESIPYEQYF. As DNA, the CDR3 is TGTGCCAGCAGCCTGTGGGGAGAATCCATACCCTACGAGCAGTACTTC.

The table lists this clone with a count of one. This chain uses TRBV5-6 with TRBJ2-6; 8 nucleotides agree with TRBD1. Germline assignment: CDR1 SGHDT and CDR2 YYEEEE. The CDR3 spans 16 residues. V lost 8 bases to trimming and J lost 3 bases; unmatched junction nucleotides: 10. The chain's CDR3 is CARKDRVDFGANVLTF. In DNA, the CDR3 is TGTGCCAGAAAGGACAGGGTGGATTTTGGGGCCAACGTCCTGACTTTC.

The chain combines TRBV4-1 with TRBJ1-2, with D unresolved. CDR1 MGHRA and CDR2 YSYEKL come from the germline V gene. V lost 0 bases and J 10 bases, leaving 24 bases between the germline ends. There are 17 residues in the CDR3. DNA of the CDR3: TGCGCCAGCAGCCAAGAAAACCTAGGACCTGATTGGGGAGTCTACACCTTC. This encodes CASSQENLGPDWGVYTF.

CDR3 nucleotide sequence: TGCGCCAGCAGGGTCGACGCAGCTAGTGGCACAGATACGCAGTATTTT. It translates to CASRVDAASGTDTQYF. The rearrangement joins TRBV5-1 to TRBJ2-3, with D uncertain. CDR3 length: 16 residues. Trimming removed 5 bases from V and 1 base from J, with 17 bases in between. Germline V gene sequence: CDR1 SGHRS, CDR2 YFSETQ. Using reference TRBV5-1 and TRBJ2-3 for the parts outside the CDR3, the full variable domain is KAGVTQTPRYLIKTRGQQVTLSCSPISGHRSVSWYQQTPGQGLQFLFEYFSETQRNKGNFPGRFSGRQFSNSRSEMNVSTLELGDSALYLCASRVDAASGTDTQYFGPGTRLTVL.

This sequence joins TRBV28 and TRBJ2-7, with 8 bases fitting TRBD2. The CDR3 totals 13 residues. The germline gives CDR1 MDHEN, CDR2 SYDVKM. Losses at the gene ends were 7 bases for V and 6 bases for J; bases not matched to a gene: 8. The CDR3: CASNLGRGLEQYF. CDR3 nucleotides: TGTGCCAGCAACCTCGGGAGGGGCCTCGAGCAGTACTTC.

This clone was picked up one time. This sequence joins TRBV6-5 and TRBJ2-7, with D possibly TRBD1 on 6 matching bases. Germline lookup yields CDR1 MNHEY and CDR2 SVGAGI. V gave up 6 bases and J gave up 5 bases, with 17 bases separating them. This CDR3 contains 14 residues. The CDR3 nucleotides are TGTGCCAGCAGGCGAACAGGGAACAACCACGAGCAGTACTTC. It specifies CASRRTGNNHEQYF.

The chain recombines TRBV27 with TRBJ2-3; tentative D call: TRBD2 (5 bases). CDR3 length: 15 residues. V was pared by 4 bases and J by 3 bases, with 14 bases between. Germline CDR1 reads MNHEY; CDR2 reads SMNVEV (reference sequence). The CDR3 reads CASSYEGGGTDTQYF. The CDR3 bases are TGTGCCAGCAGTTACGAGGGTGGTGGGACAGATACGCAGTATTTT.

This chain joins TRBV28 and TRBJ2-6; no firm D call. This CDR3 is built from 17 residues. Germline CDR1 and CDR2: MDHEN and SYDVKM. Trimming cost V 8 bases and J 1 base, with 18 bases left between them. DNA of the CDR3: TGTGCCAGCTCCCCCCTGCTATCCGGTTCTGGGGCCAACGTCCTGACTTTC. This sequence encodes CASSPLLSGSGANVLTF.

DNA of the CDR3: TGCAGCGTTGAAGATCACCTACAGGGTCAGCATTTT. It encodes CSVEDHLQGQHF. V and J are TRBV29-1 and TRBJ1-5; D perhaps matches TRBD1 (6 bases). Trimming removed 0 bases at V and 13 bases at J, with 13 bases between. The CDR3 is 12 amino acids. The germline gives CDR1 SQVTM, CDR2 ANQGSEA. The full variable domain, its missing parts supplied by reference TRBV29-1 and TRBJ1-5, is SAVISQKPSRDICQRGTSLTIQCQVDSQVTMMFWYRQQPGQSLTLIATANQGSEATYESGFVIDKFPISRPNLTFSTLTVSNMSPEDSSIYLCSVEDHLQGQHFGDGTRLSIL.

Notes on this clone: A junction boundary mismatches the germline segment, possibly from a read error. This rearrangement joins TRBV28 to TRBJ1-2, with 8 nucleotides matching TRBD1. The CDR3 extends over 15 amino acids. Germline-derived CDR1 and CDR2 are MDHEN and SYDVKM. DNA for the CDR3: TGTGCCAGCAGCTCGGCCCAGGGGGCCTACTACGGCTACACCTTC. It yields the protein CASSSAQGAYYGYTF.

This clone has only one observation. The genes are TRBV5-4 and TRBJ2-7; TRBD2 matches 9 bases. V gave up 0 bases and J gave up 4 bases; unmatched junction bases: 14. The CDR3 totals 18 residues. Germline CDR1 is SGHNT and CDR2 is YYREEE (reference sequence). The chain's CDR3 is CASSLAGNPSGRWYEQYF. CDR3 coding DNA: TGTGCCAGCAGCTTGGCCGGTAATCCAAGCGGGAGGTGGTACGAGCAGTACTTC.

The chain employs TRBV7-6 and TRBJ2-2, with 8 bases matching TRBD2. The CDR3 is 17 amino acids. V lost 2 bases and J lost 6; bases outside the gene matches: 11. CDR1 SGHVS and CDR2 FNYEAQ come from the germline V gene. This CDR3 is CASSLIRTSFYPGELFF. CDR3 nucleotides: TGTGCCAGCAGCTTAATACGGACTAGCTTTTACCCCGGGGAGCTGTTTTTT.

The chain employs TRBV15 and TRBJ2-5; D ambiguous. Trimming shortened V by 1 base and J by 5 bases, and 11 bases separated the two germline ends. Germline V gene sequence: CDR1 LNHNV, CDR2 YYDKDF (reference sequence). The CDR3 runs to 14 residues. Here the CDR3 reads CATSRGGVGETQYF. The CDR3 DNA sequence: TGTGCCACCAGCAGAGGGGGTGTCGGGGAGACCCAGTACTTC.

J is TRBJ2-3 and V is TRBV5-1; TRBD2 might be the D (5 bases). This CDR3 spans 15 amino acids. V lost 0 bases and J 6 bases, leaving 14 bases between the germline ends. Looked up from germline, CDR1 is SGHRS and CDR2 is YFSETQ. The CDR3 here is CASSLEPGSGDTQYF. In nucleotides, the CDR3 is TGCGCCAGCAGCTTGGAGCCGGGGTCCGGGGATACGCAGTATTTT. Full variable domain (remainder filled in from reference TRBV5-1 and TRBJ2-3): KAGVTQTPRYLIKTRGQQVTLSCSPISGHRSVSWYQQTPGQGLQFLFEYFSETQRNKGNFPGRFSGRQFSNSRSEMNVSTLELGDSALYLCASSLEPGSGDTQYFGPGTRLTVL.

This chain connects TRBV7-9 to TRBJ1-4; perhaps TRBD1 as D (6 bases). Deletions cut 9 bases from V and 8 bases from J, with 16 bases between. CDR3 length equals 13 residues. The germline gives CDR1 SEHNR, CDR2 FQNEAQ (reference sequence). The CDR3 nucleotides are TGTGCCAGGACAATACAGGGAAGGGAAAAACTGTTTTTT. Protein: CARTIQGREKLFF.

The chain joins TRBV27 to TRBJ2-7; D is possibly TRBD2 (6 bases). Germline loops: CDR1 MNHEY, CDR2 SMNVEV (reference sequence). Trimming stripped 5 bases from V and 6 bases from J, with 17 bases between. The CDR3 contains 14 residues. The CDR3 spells CASSRAGPFVEQYF. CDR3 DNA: TGTGCCAGCAGTCGGGCGGGGCCTTTTGTCGAGCAGTACTTC.

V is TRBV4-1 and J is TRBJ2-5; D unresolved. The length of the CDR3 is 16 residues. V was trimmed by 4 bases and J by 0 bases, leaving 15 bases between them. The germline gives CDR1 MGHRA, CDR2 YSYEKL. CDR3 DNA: TGCGCCAGCAGCCTGGCCCCGACCCGGTACCAAGAGACCCAGTACTTC. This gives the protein CASSLAPTRYQETQYF.

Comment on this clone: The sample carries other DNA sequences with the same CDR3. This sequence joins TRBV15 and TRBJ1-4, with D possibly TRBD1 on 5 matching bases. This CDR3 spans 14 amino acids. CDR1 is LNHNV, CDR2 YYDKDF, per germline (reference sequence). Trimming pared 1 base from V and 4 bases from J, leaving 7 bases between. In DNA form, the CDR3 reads TGTGCCACCAGCAGAGGGCAGGGTAATGAAAAACTGTTTTTT. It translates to CATSRGQGNEKLFF.

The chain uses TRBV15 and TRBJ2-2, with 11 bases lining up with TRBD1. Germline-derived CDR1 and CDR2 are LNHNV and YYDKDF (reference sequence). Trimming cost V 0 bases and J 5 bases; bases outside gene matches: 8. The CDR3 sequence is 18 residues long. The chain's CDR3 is CATSRDTRTGGRTGELFF. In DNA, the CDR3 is TGTGCCACCAGCAGAGACACCCGGACAGGGGGCAGAACCGGGGAGCTGTTTTTT.

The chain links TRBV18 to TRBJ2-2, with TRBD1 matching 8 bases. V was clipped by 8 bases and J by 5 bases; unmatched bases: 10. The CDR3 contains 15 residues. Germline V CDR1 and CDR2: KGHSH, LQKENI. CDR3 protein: CASTNQGARTGELFF. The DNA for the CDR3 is TGTGCCAGCACAAACCAGGGGGCACGGACCGGGGAGCTGTTTTTT. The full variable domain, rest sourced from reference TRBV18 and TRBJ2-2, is NAGVMQNPRHLVRRRGQEARLRCSPMKGHSHVYWYRQLPEEGLKFMVYLQKENIIDESGMPKERFSAEFPKEGPSILRIQQVVRGDSAAYFCASTNQGARTGELFFGEGSRLTVL.

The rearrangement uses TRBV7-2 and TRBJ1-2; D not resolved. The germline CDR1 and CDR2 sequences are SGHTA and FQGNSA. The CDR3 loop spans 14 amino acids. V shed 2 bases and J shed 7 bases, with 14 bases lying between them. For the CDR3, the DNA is TGTGCCAGCAGCTTAAACAGCCTGGTTTTTGGCTACACCTTC. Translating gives CASSLNSLVFGYTF.

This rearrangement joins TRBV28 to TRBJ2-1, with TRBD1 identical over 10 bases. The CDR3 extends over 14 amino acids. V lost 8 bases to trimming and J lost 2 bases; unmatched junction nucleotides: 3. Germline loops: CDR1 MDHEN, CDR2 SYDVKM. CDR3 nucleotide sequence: TGTGCCAGCTCCGGGACAGGGGCCTACAATGAGCAGTTCTTC. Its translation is CASSGTGAYNEQFF.

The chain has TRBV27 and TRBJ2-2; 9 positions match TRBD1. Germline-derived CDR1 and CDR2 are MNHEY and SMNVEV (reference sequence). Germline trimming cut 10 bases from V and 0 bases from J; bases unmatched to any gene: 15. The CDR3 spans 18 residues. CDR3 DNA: TGTGCCACCAACCCGGGACAGGGAGTTTCACCGAACACCGGGGAGCTGTTTTTT. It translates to CATNPGQGVSPNTGELFF.

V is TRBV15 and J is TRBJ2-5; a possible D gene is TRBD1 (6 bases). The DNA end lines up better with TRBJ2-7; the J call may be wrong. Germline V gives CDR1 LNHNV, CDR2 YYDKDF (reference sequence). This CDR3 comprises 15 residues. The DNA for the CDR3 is TGTGCCACCAGCAGTCTAACAGGGATAGGCTACGAGCAGTACTTC. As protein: CATSSLTGIGYEQYF.

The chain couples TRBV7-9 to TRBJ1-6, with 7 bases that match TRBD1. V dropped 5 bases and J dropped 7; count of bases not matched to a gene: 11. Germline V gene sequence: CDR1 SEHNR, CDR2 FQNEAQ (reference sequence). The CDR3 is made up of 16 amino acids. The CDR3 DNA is TGTGCCAGCAGCCCCGCATTCGACAGGGCAAATTCACCCCTCCACTTT. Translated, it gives CASSPAFDRANSPLHF.

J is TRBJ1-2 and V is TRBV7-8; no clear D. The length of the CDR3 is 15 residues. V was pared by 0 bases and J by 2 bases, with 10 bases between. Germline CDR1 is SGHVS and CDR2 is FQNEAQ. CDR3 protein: CASSLAPGLNYGYTF. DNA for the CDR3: TGTGCCAGCAGCTTAGCTCCGGGTTTGAACTATGGCTACACCTTC.

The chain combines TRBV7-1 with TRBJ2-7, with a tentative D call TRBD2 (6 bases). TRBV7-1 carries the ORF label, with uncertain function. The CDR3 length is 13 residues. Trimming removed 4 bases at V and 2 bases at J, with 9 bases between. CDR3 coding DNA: TGTGCCAGCAGCTACCCGGGGGCCTACGAGCAGTACTTC. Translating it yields CASSYPGAYEQYF.

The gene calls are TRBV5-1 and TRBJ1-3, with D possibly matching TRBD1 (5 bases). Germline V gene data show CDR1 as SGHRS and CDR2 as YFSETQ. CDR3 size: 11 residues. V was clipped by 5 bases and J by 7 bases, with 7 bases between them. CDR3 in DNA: TGCGCCAGCAGTGAGGGGAACACCATATATTTT. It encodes CASSEGNTIYF.